The 28 T cell receptor beta chains given below trace back to one sample, sequenced in a study of T cell clonality in common variable immunodeficiency. General observations from the study: In common variable immunodeficiency, TCR beta chains reportedly carried fewer deletions and N-nucleotide insertions.

Clones were sequenced by immunoSEQ multiplex PCR, and TCRdb holds only the in-frame ones, with some missing. The sample yields about 17,000 clones, without any singletons. The antigens for these receptors are not known. The sequenced material came from peripheral blood mononuclear cells. Source of these receptors: a human donor with common variable immunodeficiency.

Points on this clone: The read ends 3 residues early relative to the CDR3; the germline J gene fills the gap. This rearrangement joins TRBV20-1 to TRBJ2-1, with 7 bases that match TRBD2. The ends lost 3 bases at V and 4 bases at J; junction bases unmatched: 6. Germline values: CDR1 DFQATT, CDR2 SNEGSKA (reference sequence). The CDR3 totals 14 residues. The DNA read from the CDR3 is TGCAGTGCTAGTTCCGGGGGGAGTTACAATGAG. Residues: CSASSGGSYNE. In full, the CDR3 reads CSASSGGSYNEQFF.

As to this clone: The read ends 3 residues shy of where the CDR3 ends; the end is completed using the germline J gene. The chain uses TRBV7-6 and TRBJ2-1, with D possibly being TRBD2 (5 bases). V was cut by 4 bases and J by 9 bases, with 28 bases left in between. The CDR3 loop spans 18 amino acids. Looked up from germline, CDR1 is SGHVS and CDR2 is FNYEAQ. Here the CDR3 reads CASSSRRAVEASSPEQFF. Partial CDR3 DNA: TGTGCCAGCAGCTCCCGACGAGCGGTGGAGGCATCTTCCCCTGAG.

Comments on this clone: With the read ending 3 residues before the CDR3 end, the germline J gene is used to fill in that end. J is TRBJ2-5 and V is TRBV5-1, with 11 bases matching TRBD2. This CDR3 has 15 amino acids. V lost 5 bases and J lost 4; bases outside the gene matches: 7. The germline gives CDR1 SGHRS, CDR2 YFSETQ. CDR3 region: CASRPGTSGGETQYF. The covered CDR3 bases are TGCGCCAGCAGACCGGGGACTAGCGGTGGAGAGACC.

The sample holds many counts of this clone. The read gets to within 3 residues of the CDR3 end, and the germline J gene fills in the rest. The genes are TRBV5-1 and TRBJ1-3; TRBD1 matches 7 bases. Unmatched junction bases numbered 8, after V lost 4 bases and J lost 4 bases. The CDR3 consists of 15 residues. CDR1 is SGHRS, CDR2 YFSETQ, per germline. CDR3 in amino acids: CASSPTGAEGNTIYF. The DNA read from the CDR3 is TGCGCCAGCAGCCCTACAGGGGCGGAAGGAAACACC. Combining the CDR3 with reference TRBV5-1 and TRBJ1-3 gives the whole variable domain KAGVTQTPRYLIKTRGQQVTLSCSPISGHRSVSWYQQTPGQGLQFLFEYFSETQRNKGNFPGRFSGRQFSNSRSEMNVSTLELGDSALYLCASSPTGAEGNTIYFGEGSWLTVV.

Remarks on this clone: Read data end 3 residues before the CDR3 end; the end is taken from the germline J gene. The chain has TRBV19 and TRBJ2-1, with unresolved D. The CDR3 has 16 amino acids. V lost 1 base and J lost 0, with 10 bases in between. CDR1 is LNHDA, CDR2 SQIVND, per germline (reference sequence). The sequenced CDR3 bases are TGTGCCAGTAGTATAGCTCACGGGTACTCCTACAATGAG. This translates into CASSIAHGYSYNE. The whole CDR3 protein reads CASSIAHGYSYNEQFF.

About this clone itself: With the read ending 3 residues before the CDR3 end, the germline J gene is used to fill in that end. This chain uses TRBV29-1 with TRBJ1-2; a possible D gene is TRBD1 (5 bases). CDR3 length: 15 residues. Looked up from germline, CDR1 is SQVTM and CDR2 is ANQGSEA. Trimming took 7 bases from V and 6 from J, leaving 24 bases between them. The CDR3 bases that were read are TGCAGCGCCGGAATGGGTTGGGAAGGGGTCGATGGC. It codes for CSAGMGWEGVDG. The entire CDR3 is CSAGMGWEGVDGYTF.

On this clone: The missing CDR3 end, 3 residues past where the read stops, is filled in from the germline J gene. The chain employs TRBV19 and TRBJ1-4, with 7 bases lining up with TRBD1. Germline CDR1 is LNHDA and CDR2 is SQIVND (reference sequence). The CDR3 totals 13 residues. Unmatched junction bases numbered 2, after V lost 5 bases and J lost 5 bases. CDR3 protein: CASSGTENEKLFF. The DNA read from the CDR3 is TGTGCCAGTAGTGGGACAGAGAATGAAAAA.

This clone was detected only a few times. The observed sequence ends 3 residues before the CDR3 terminus, with the missing tail filled in from the germline J gene. The chain uses TRBV6-2 or TRBV6-3 and TRBJ2-7, with D possibly being TRBD1 (6 bases). The CDR3 covers 16 residues. Germline lookup yields CDR1 MNHEY and CDR2 SVGEGT. V lost 4 bases and J lost 3, with 19 bases in between. CDR3 in amino acids: CASSSHGQISIYEQYF. The sequenced CDR3 bases are TGTGCCAGCAGTTCCCACGGACAGATTTCAATCTACGAG.

About this clone itself: The sequence runs out 3 residues before the end of the CDR3; the remainder is reconstructed from the germline J gene. J is TRBJ2-5 and V is TRBV7-9; 13 nucleotides match TRBD2. The V gene's germline CDR1 is SEHNR and CDR2 FQNEAQ (reference sequence). V was pared by 5 bases and J by 5 bases, with 5 bases of the junction left unmatched. The CDR3 has 15 residues. The CDR3 bases that were read are TGTGCCAGCAGCCACCAGACTAGCGGGGGGGAGACC. The encoded protein is CASSHQTSGGET. The CDR3, in full, reads CASSHQTSGGETQYF.

Points on this clone: The read comes to an end 3 residues before the CDR3 does, leaving the germline J gene to fill in the end. This rearrangement joins TRBV7-6 to TRBJ2-3; 7 positions agree with TRBD1. This CDR3 comprises 16 residues. Germline CDR1 is SGHVS and CDR2 is FNYEAQ. The V and J ends lost 5 bases and 5 bases, in that order; junction bases with no gene match: 13. The sequenced CDR3 bases are TGTGCCAGCAGCACGAGGGACAGCCCGTCGGTAGATACG. Its protein is CASSTRDSPSVDT. In full, the CDR3 is CASSTRDSPSVDTQYF.

This clone was counted at least ten times. The read halts 3 residues ahead of the CDR3 end, with the missing end drawn from the germline J gene. This rearrangement joins TRBV18 to TRBJ2-1; either TRBD1 or TRBD2 may fit D (6 bases each). The CDR3 is 16 amino acids. Trimming stripped 2 bases from V and 5 bases from J, with 16 bases between. The V gene's germline CDR1 is KGHSH and CDR2 LQKENI. CDR3 DNA, as far as it was read: TGTGCCAGCTCACCATGGGTGCGGGACACTAACAATGAG. Its protein is CASSPWVRDTNNE. The CDR3 in its entirety is CASSPWVRDTNNEQFF.

This clone was recorded at least ten times. The CDR3 end is not reached by the read, which stops 3 residues before it; the germline J gene fills it in. V and J are TRBV28 and TRBJ2-1; a possible D gene is TRBD2 (7 bases). CDR3 length: 15 amino acids. Trimming removed 7 bases at V and 8 bases at J, with 21 bases between. Germline CDR1 and CDR2: MDHEN and SYDVKM. The DNA read from the CDR3 is TGTGCCAGCACCGAGGGGGGGCGGACTGTAGATGAG. As protein: CASTEGGRTVDE. The CDR3, in full, reads CASTEGGRTVDEQFF.

There are a few counts of this clone. The CDR3 extends 3 residues past the end of the read, so its final part is completed from the germline J gene. The chain uses TRBV6-1 and TRBJ1-2; D gene unclear. The CDR3 length is 14 residues. The ends were cut back, 2 bases at V and 2 bases at J, with 9 bases in the middle. The germline V gene has CDR1 MNHNS and CDR2 SASEGT. The CDR3 DNA, read in part, is TGTGCCAGCAGTGAAATAGGGCAGAACTATGGC. Translating it yields CASSEIGQNYG. The full CDR3 is CASSEIGQNYGYTF.

This clone was seen a handful of times. From the germline J gene comes the end of the CDR3, since the read stops 3 residues before it. The chain couples TRBV5-4 to TRBJ2-5; 7 bases match TRBD1. J was trimmed by 2 bases and V by 5 bases; bases with no gene match: 6. Germline loops: CDR1 SGHNT, CDR2 YYREEE (reference sequence). The CDR3 runs to 14 residues. The part of the CDR3 DNA that was read is TGTGCCAGCAGTTCCGGGACAGTACAAGAGACC. It encodes CASSSGTVQET. The entire CDR3 sequence reads CASSSGTVQETQYF.

Note on this clone: The missing CDR3 end, 3 residues past where the read stops, is filled in from the germline J gene. The rearrangement joins TRBV20-1 to TRBJ2-3; TRBD2 agrees at 8 bases. The CDR3 runs to 15 residues. Germline assignment: CDR1 DFQATT and CDR2 SNEGSKA (reference sequence). V lost 0 bases and J lost 0; bases outside the gene matches: 2. The CDR3 bases that were read are TGCAGTGCTAGAGAACCTAGCGGGAGCACAGATACG. This sequence encodes CSAREPSGSTDT. The full CDR3 reads CSAREPSGSTDTQYF.

This clone has a handful of counts. Read coverage stops 3 residues before the CDR3 terminus; the germline J gene supplies the remainder. The J gene is TRBJ1-5, the V gene TRBV19; D call uncertain. Germline values: CDR1 LNHDA, CDR2 SQIVND (reference sequence). CDR3 size: 15 residues. V was clipped by 3 bases and J by 0 bases, with 9 bases between them. CDR3: CASSMRPYSNQPQHF. CDR3 DNA (partial): TGTGCCAGTAGTATGAGGCCTTATAGCAATCAGCCC. Full variable domain (rest looked up from reference TRBV19 and TRBJ1-5): DGGITQSPKYLFRKEGQNVTLSCEQNLNHDAMYWYRQDPGQGLRLIYYSQIVNDFQKGDIAEGYSVSREKKESFPLTVTSAQKNPTAFYLCASSMRPYSNQPQHFGDGTRLSIL.

By share, this clone ranks as medium-sized (0.01 to 0.1%). The read ends 3 residues before the CDR3 terminus; that terminus is restored from the germline J gene. The chain is built from TRBV5-6 and TRBJ2-5, with TRBD1 identical over 9 bases. Germline loops: CDR1 SGHDT, CDR2 YYEEEE. The CDR3 contains 14 residues. The CDR3 bases that were read are TGTGCCAGCAGCCCGGACAGGGGTTTCGTTACC. Its translation is CASSPDRGFVT. The entire CDR3 sequence reads CASSPDRGFVTQYF.

In its sample, this clone was seen a few times. The CDR3 end is not reached by the read, which stops 3 residues before it; the germline J gene fills it in. The chain links TRBV5-1 to TRBJ1-3, with D unclear. Germline CDR1 is SGHRS and CDR2 is YFSETQ. Trimming removed 0 bases from V and 3 bases from J, with 7 bases in between. The CDR3 has 14 residues. Partial CDR3 DNA: TGCGCCAGCAGCTTGGAGAGCTATGGAAACACC. Residues: CASSLESYGNT. From start to end, the CDR3 is CASSLESYGNTIYF.

As for this clone: The CDR3 end is not reached by the read, which stops 3 residues before it; the germline J gene fills it in. The chain uses TRBV7-9 and TRBJ1-1; D unclear. CDR1 and CDR2 (germline): SEHNR, FQNEAQ (reference sequence). This CDR3 has 14 residues. V lost 5 bases to trimming and J lost 4 bases, with 14 bases between them. The CDR3 protein is CASSLVVEGTEAFF. The CDR3 bases that were read are TGTGCCAGCAGCCTAGTGGTGGAGGGCACTGAA.

This clone was recorded a few times. The CDR3 goes on 3 residues after the read ends, and that part is filled in from the germline J gene. The chain carries TRBV20-1 and TRBJ1-1, with D possibly being TRBD1 (5 bases). The CDR3 covers 13 residues. V gave up 0 bases and J gave up 4 bases, with 9 bases separating them. From germline, CDR1 is DFQATT and CDR2 SNEGSKA (reference sequence). The CDR3 sequence: CSARDQTVTEAFF. Partial CDR3 DNA: TGCAGTGCTAGAGATCAGACAGTCACTGAA.

In its sample, this clone was seen many times. The CDR3 here is CASSPGYRARGPNEQFF. CDR3 DNA (partial): TGTGCCAGTAGTCCAGGGTACCGGGCCCGCGGCCCCAATGAG. The rearrangement uses TRBV19 and TRBJ2-1, with D possibly being TRBD1 (5 bases). With the read ending 3 residues before the CDR3 end, the germline J gene is used to fill in that end. Germline V gene data show CDR1 as LNHDA and CDR2 as SQIVND (reference sequence). This CDR3 is 17 amino acids long. V lost 5 bases to trimming and J lost 6 bases, with 23 bases between them.

This clone was seen a handful of times. The DNA ends 3 residues before the CDR3 does, and the rest of the CDR3 is filled in from the germline J gene. The gene calls are TRBV19 and TRBJ1-5; TRBD1 matches at 7 bases. CDR1 is LNHDA and CDR2 is SQIVND in the germline V gene (reference sequence). This CDR3 comprises 18 residues. V lost 6 bases to trimming and J lost 0 bases; unmatched junction nucleotides: 14. Partial CDR3 DNA: TGTGCCAGTAGCCCCCGACAGGGTGTAGGCTATAGCAATCAGCCC. Protein: CASSPRQGVGYSNQP. In full, the CDR3 is CASSPRQGVGYSNQPQHF.

This clone turned up a few times. The read finishes 3 residues shy of the CDR3 end, and the germline J gene is used to complete it. The rearrangement uses TRBV19 and TRBJ2-1; TRBD2 agrees at 14 bases. This CDR3 contains 15 residues. Germline V gives CDR1 LNHDA, CDR2 SQIVND (reference sequence). V gave up 9 bases and J gave up 7 bases; unmatched junction bases: 8. CDR3 amino acids: CASRDGLAGGNEQFF. The covered CDR3 bases are TGTGCCAGCCGAGACGGACTAGCGGGAGGAAATGAG. The variable domain in full, completed from reference TRBV19 and TRBJ2-1, reads DGGITQSPKYLFRKEGQNVTLSCEQNLNHDAMYWYRQDPGQGLRLIYYSQIVNDFQKGDIAEGYSVSREKKESFPLTVTSAQKNPTAFYLCASRDGLAGGNEQFFGPGTRLTVL.

This clone appeared a few times. Coverage ceases 3 residues before the CDR3 finishes, and the germline J gene fills in the end. The chain links TRBV2 to TRBJ2-3, with 8 bases identical to TRBD1. The CDR3 has 14 residues. The V gene end was trimmed by 1 base and the J gene end by 6 bases; junction bases not matched to a gene: 3. Germline V lookup: CDR1 SNHLY, CDR2 FYNNEI. This CDR3 is CASSEGRGRDTQYF. The part of the CDR3 DNA that was read is TGTGCCAGCAGTGAAGGCAGGGGGCGTGATACG.

This clone was detected only a few times. The missing CDR3 end, 3 residues past where the read stops, is filled in from the germline J gene. The V and J genes are TRBV10-3 and TRBJ2-1; TRBD2 matches at 10 bases. This CDR3 has 16 amino acids. With V trimmed by 4 bases and J by 8 bases, 11 bases remained unmatched. CDR1 and CDR2 from the germline V gene are ENHRY and SYGVKD. The CDR3 bases that were read are TGTGCCATCAGTGGCTCCCTAGCGGGAGAGGAGCATGAG. It specifies CAISGSLAGEEHE. The entire CDR3 protein reads CAISGSLAGEEHEQFF.

This clone has only a few counts. The CDR3 extends 3 residues past the end of the read, so its final part is completed from the germline J gene. The chain couples TRBV19 to TRBJ1-5; TRBD1 matches 7 bases. The V and J ends lost 9 bases and 2 bases, in that order; junction bases with no gene match: 10. CDR1 is LNHDA and CDR2 is SQIVND in the germline V gene (reference sequence). This CDR3 is 15 amino acids long. The CDR3 DNA, read in part, is TGTGCCAGCCAGCCAAGACAGGGACGCAATCAGCCC. Translating gives CASQPRQGRNQP. The CDR3 as a whole reads CASQPRQGRNQPQHF.

This clone has a handful of counts. The read ends 3 residues shy of where the CDR3 ends; the end is completed using the germline J gene. The chain uses TRBV19 and TRBJ1-6, with 8 nucleotides matching TRBD1. Germline V gene lookup returns CDR1 LNHDA and CDR2 SQIVND (reference sequence). This CDR3 has 16 residues. Here the CDR3 reads CASSRQSGTGGSALHF. CDR3 DNA, as far as it was read: TGTGCCAGTAGTAGGCAATCCGGGACAGGTGGGTCGGCC.

The CDR3 DNA, read in part, is TGCGCCAGCAAACTATCGGGGGCTAACTATGGC. Translating gives CASKLSGANYG. The CDR3 as a whole reads CASKLSGANYGYTF. The chain is built from TRBV10-2 and TRBJ1-2, with D perhaps TRBD1 (5 bases). The read comes to an end 3 residues before the CDR3 does, leaving the germline J gene to fill in the end. The ends were cut back, 7 bases at V and 0 bases at J, with 12 bases in the middle. This CDR3 comprises 14 residues. Germline CDR1 WSHSY, CDR2 SAAADI.